What follows are 6 T cell receptor beta chains derived from one specimen sequenced in a study of cytomegalovirus exposure and HLA in healthy donors. The PCR ran on 60 Vbeta and 13 Jbeta primers. Produced via immunoSEQ multiplex PCR; TCRdb's table is partial and in-frame only. The sample lists about 260,000 clones; roughly four fifths were seen once. The specimen sequenced was PBMCs. The receptor set was obtained from a woman between 40 and 50 years old in good health and CMV-seropositive.

The chain couples TRBV28 to TRBJ1-6; D uncertain. Germline CDR1 is MDHEN and CDR2 is SYDVKM. This CDR3 comprises 14 residues. The V and J ends lost 3 bases and 6 bases respectively, with 9 bases between them. The CDR3 loop is CASSLPVPNSPLHF. In nucleotides, the CDR3 is TGTGCCAGCAGTTTGCCGGTTCCTAATTCACCCCTCCACTTT.

This clone has more than one count but fewer than ten. The chain couples TRBV7-8 to TRBJ1-1; D unclear. Trimming pared 2 bases from V and 5 bases from J, leaving 6 bases between. This CDR3 is built from 12 residues. CDR1 SGHVS and CDR2 FQNEAQ come from the germline V gene. The CDR3 spells CASSLSVTEAFF. DNA of the CDR3: TGTGCCAGCAGCTTATCGGTTACTGAAGCTTTCTTT.

The V and J genes are TRBV27 and TRBJ2-7; the D gene is possibly TRBD1 (7 bases). This CDR3 has 14 residues. Trimming took off 3 bases at V and 2 bases at J, with 11 bases between the two ends. In germline, CDR1 is MNHEY, CDR2 SMNVEV (reference sequence). The CDR3 nucleotides are TGTGCCAGCAGTTTCGCGGGGACAGCCTACGAGCAGTACTTC. Translation: CASSFAGTAYEQYF.

The chain has TRBV2 and TRBJ2-3; TRBD2 matches 7 bases. The CDR3 runs to 15 residues. The V gene's germline CDR1 is SNHLY and CDR2 FYNNEI. V shed 6 bases and J 1 base; nucleotides not matched to a gene: 7. CDR3 loop: CASRLTAGGTDTQYF. The CDR3 DNA follows: TGTGCCAGCAGGCTGACTGCGGGAGGCACAGATACGCAGTATTTT.

V and J are TRBV27 and TRBJ1-1; no definite D call. CDR3 size: 15 residues. Trimming removed 5 bases at V and 0 bases at J, with 13 bases between. Looked up from germline, CDR1 is MNHEY and CDR2 is SMNVEV (reference sequence). CDR3 sequence reads: CASSTLQVMNTEAFF. The CDR3 DNA follows: TGTGCCAGCAGTACGCTCCAGGTGATGAACACTGAAGCTTTCTTT.

The chain joins TRBV5-1 to TRBJ2-3; 7 nucleotides align to TRBD2. Germline V gives CDR1 SGHRS, CDR2 YFSETQ. Unmatched junction bases numbered 5, after V lost 3 bases and J lost 1 base. This CDR3 contains 15 residues. The CDR3 sequence: CASSSGLAGTDTQYF. The CDR3 region has the DNA TGCGCCAGCAGCTCTGGGCTAGCGGGCACAGATACGCAGTATTTT. The whole variable domain, filled in from reference TRBV5-1 and TRBJ2-3, reads KAGVTQTPRYLIKTRGQQVTLSCSPISGHRSVSWYQQTPGQGLQFLFEYFSETQRNKGNFPGRFSGRQFSNSRSEMNVSTLELGDSALYLCASSSGLAGTDTQYFGPGTRLTVL.